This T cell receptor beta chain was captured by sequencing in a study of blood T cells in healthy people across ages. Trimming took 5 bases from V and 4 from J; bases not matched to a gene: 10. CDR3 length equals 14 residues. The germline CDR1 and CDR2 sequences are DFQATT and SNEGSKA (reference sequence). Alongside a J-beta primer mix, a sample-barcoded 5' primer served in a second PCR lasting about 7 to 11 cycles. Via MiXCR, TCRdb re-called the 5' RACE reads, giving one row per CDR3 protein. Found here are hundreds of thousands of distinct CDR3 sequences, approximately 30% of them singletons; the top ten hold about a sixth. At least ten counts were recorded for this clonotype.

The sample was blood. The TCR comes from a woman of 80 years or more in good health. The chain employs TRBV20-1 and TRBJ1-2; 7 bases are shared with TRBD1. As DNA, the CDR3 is TGCAGTGCTCCAGAGGCAGGGGGTAGCTATGGCTACACCTTC. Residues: CSAPEAGGSYGYTF.